Listed below are T cell receptor beta chains from one sample, sequenced in a study of cytomegalovirus exposure and HLA in healthy donors. TCRdb keeps only in-frame clones here, not all; method: immunoSEQ multiplex PCR. The sample has more than 90,000 clones, about 76% seen once; the top ten hold roughly 7.1%. Sequenced: PBMCs. The receptors stem from a man aged 40-50 years in good health and CMV-seropositive. Both conserved end residues are trimmed from each CDR3.

v_gene,j_gene,CDR3aa
TRBV28,TRBJ1-5,ASRTGRGPQH
TRBV6-5,TRBJ2-3,ASTRGGDTQY
TRBV7-9,TRBJ1-3,ASSLTSTGNTIY
TRBV6-5,TRBJ1-5,ASRGGGGNQPQH
TRBV2,TRBJ1-2,ASSTQGNYGYT
TRBV7-9,TRBJ1-3,ASSGGTGAGNTIY
TRBV19,TRBJ2-5,ASSFLYGTEQETQY
TRBV5-4,TRBJ2-6,ASSDSTGANVLT
TRBV11-2,TRBJ2-2,ASSYSTSGTTGELF
TRBV6-5,TRBJ2-2,ASSYSAGANTGELF
TRBV19,TRBJ1-1,ASGRGNTEAF
TRBV19,TRBJ2-7,ASSWGTNLYEQY
TRBV21-1,TRBJ1-5,ASSKVEEVSQPQH
TRBV11-2,TRBJ1-1,ASSSPGSSMNTEAF
TRBV9,TRBJ1-4,ASSVGPTNEKLF
TRBV18,TRBJ2-5,ASSPGTSGKTAETQY
TRBV5-1,TRBJ2-5,ASSLGIRGQETQY
TRBV11-2,TRBJ2-3,ASSLDFSSTDTQY
TRBV28,TRBJ2-1,ASSLAGVPNEQF
TRBV6-1,TRBJ1-5,ASSAGVGYSNQPQH
TRBV15,TRBJ2-2,ATSRDGGLAGINTGELF
TRBV28,TRBJ1-1,ASSLPRGPSEAF
TRBV19,TRBJ1-1,ASSISGSLRAF
TRBV2,TRBJ2-1,ASSESAGAILNEQF
TRBV2,TRBJ2-3,ASSPAGGFTDTQY
TRBV9,TRBJ1-1,ASSVLQWNTEAF
TRBV23-1,.,ASSQSNEQY